A single sample is the source of the 15 T cell receptor beta chains below, sequenced in a study of cytomegalovirus exposure and HLA in healthy donors. With 60 Vbeta and 13 Jbeta primers, the PCR was carried out. Here immunoSEQ multiplex PCR was the method, and the copy in TCRdb shows in-frame clones only, minus some. The data hold about 140,000 clones, with 70% to 85% observed a single time. Sample: PBMCs. The origin of the receptors is a man aged 35 to 55 in good health and CMV-seropositive.

This CDR3 is CASSPTGRSEAFF. CDR3 coding DNA: TGTGCCAGCAGTCCGACAGGTAGGAGTGAAGCTTTCTTT. The V and J genes are TRBV7-9 and TRBJ1-1, with a tentative D call TRBD1 (6 bases). Germline V lookup: CDR1 SEHNR, CDR2 FQNEAQ (reference sequence). This CDR3 is 13 amino acids long. Trimming took 6 bases from V and 7 from J, leaving 15 bases between them.

The chain combines TRBV7-9 with TRBJ1-2, with no clear D. V dropped 5 bases and J dropped 7 bases, with 8 bases sitting between them. CDR3 size: 11 residues. CDR1 and CDR2 from the germline V gene are SEHNR and FQNEAQ (reference sequence). The CDR3 nucleotides are TGTGCCAGCAGCCTCCGGGGTGGCTACACCTTC. This gives the protein CASSLRGGYTF.

This clone was picked up a small number of times. J is TRBJ2-7 and V is TRBV6-1; perhaps TRBD2 as D (6 bases). V gave up 1 base and J gave up 3 bases, with 10 bases separating them. Germline assignment: CDR1 MNHNS and CDR2 SASEGT. The length of the CDR3 is 14 residues. CDR3 nucleotide sequence: TGTGCCAGCAGTGAAGAGTGGGGAGGCTACGAGCAGTACTTC. Protein product: CASSEEWGGYEQYF.

The rearrangement links TRBV4-2 to TRBJ2-2, with D possibly TRBD2 on 5 matching bases. This CDR3 spans 14 amino acids. Germline CDR1 is LGHNA and CDR2 is YNFKEQ. Trimming left V 0 bases short and J 7 bases short, with 9 bases between. The CDR3 region is CASSQDNGGGELFF. The CDR3 DNA reads as TGTGCCAGCAGCCAAGATAATGGAGGCGGGGAGCTGTTTTTT.

This chain joins TRBV2 and TRBJ2-7, with 8 bases that match TRBD1. The V gene's germline CDR1 is SNHLY and CDR2 FYNNEI. With 8 bases clipped from V and 2 bases from J, the junction kept 8 bases outside the gene matches. The CDR3 loop spans 14 amino acids. DNA of the CDR3: TGTGCCAGCTCTTTAAGACAGGGGCCCTACGAGCAGTACTTC. Translated, it gives CASSLRQGPYEQYF.

This chain uses TRBV12-5 with TRBJ1-3, with a possible D match to TRBD1 (5 bases). This CDR3 has 12 amino acids. Trimming removed 2 bases from V and 9 bases from J, with 8 bases in between. The germline CDR1 and CDR2 sequences are LGHNT and FRNRAP. The DNA of the CDR3 is TGTGCTAGTGGTTTGCAGGGTTCCACCATATATTTT. This translates into CASGLQGSTIYF.

This clone was detected once. This chain links TRBV9 with TRBJ2-7; D is possibly TRBD1 (5 bases). Trimming removed 0 bases from V and 1 base from J, with 8 bases in between. This CDR3 comprises 14 residues. Germline V gives CDR1 SGDLS, CDR2 YYNGEE. The CDR3 loop reads CASSVVPGSYEQYF. CDR3 DNA sequence: TGTGCCAGCAGCGTAGTACCAGGGTCCTACGAGCAGTACTTC.

The DNA for the CDR3 is TGTGCCAGCAGCTTATGGACAGGGACTGGGGAGACCCAGTACTTC. Residues: CASSLWTGTGETQYF. The J gene is TRBJ2-5, the V gene TRBV7-6, with 8 nucleotides matching TRBD1. The germline CDR1 and CDR2 sequences are SGHVS and FNYEAQ. The CDR3 covers 15 residues. J was trimmed by 5 bases and V by 2 bases; bases with no gene match: 7.

The V gene is TRBV6-6, the J gene TRBJ2-7; weak D call: TRBD1 (6 bases). Germline V gene lookup returns CDR1 MNHNY and CDR2 SVGAGI (reference sequence). The CDR3 covers 13 residues. Between the trimmed V and J ends, which lost 5 bases and 7 bases, there was a span of 15 bases. CDR3 nucleotides: TGTGCCAGCAGTCGTACAGGGCCGGGGGAGCAGTACTTC. Its protein is CASSRTGPGEQYF.

V is TRBV10-3 and J is TRBJ2-2; 10 positions match TRBD2. With 10 bases clipped from V and 7 bases from J, the junction kept 12 bases outside the gene matches. The CDR3 covers 15 residues. Germline V CDR1 and CDR2: ENHRY, SYGVKD. Here the CDR3 DNA reads TGTGCCACCAATGGTCTAGCGGGAGAGGGCGGGGAGCTGTTTTTT. Translation: CATNGLAGEGGELFF.

In this sample, this clone turned up a few times. Written as DNA, the CDR3 is TGTGCCAGCAGCCATCGAGCGGTAATCTCTGGAAACACCATATATTTT. It translates to CASSHRAVISGNTIYF. The chain is built from TRBV11-3 and TRBJ1-3; D remains unclear. The V gene's germline CDR1 is SGHNT and CDR2 YENEEA. This CDR3 spans 16 amino acids. The V gene lost 5 bases and the J gene lost 0 bases, with 14 bases spanning the gap.

This clone was observed a single time. V gene TRBV5-5 combines with J gene TRBJ2-6; 8 nucleotides match TRBD1. The CDR3 contains 16 residues. The V gene's germline CDR1 is SGHKS and CDR2 YYEKEE (reference sequence). The J segment lost 0 bases and the V segment lost 6 bases, leaving 5 bases of the junction unmatched. The DNA for the CDR3 is TGTGCCAGCATAGGGGACAGGAGCTCTGGGGCCAACGTCCTGACTTTC. It is translated as CASIGDRSSGANVLTF.

This clone has only one observation. In DNA form, the CDR3 reads TGTGCCAGCAGTTTTTTGCAAGGGGCTAATTCACCCCTCCACTTT. This gives the protein CASSFLQGANSPLHF. The V gene is TRBV27, the J gene TRBJ1-6; a weak D match, TRBD1 (5 bases). This CDR3 has 15 amino acids. The germline CDR1 and CDR2 sequences are MNHEY and SMNVEV (reference sequence). The V gene lost 3 bases and the J gene lost 6 bases, with 12 bases spanning the gap.

The genes are TRBV7-2 and TRBJ2-1; 11 bases agree with TRBD2. The CDR3 length is 16 residues. V lost 5 bases to trimming and J lost 7 bases; unmatched junction nucleotides: 10. CDR1 and CDR2 (germline): SGHTA, FQGNSA. The CDR3 reads CASSHPGLAVHNEQFF. CDR3 sequence (DNA): TGTGCCAGCAGCCACCCGGGACTAGCGGTTCATAATGAGCAGTTCTTC.

Comment on this clone: At the DNA level, this CDR3 is encoded by other sequences in the same sample as well. The J gene is TRBJ1-2, the V gene TRBV6-5, with 8 bases fitting TRBD1. V lost 4 bases, J lost 4 bases, and 11 bases stayed unmatched. The CDR3 has 16 residues. Looked up from germline, CDR1 is MNHEY and CDR2 is SVGAGI. The CDR3 nucleotides read TGTGCCAGCAGTTCTCCCCAATCAGGGGGCGTCTATGGCTACACCTTC. Its translation is CASSSPQSGGVYGYTF.